The T cell receptor beta chain under discussion was sequenced for a study of blood T cell repertoires in COVID-19. In the study overall: PBMCs, B-cell-depleted T cells, or T cells provided the cDNA or gDNA that made up the material.

Germline CDR1 is MNHEY and CDR2 is SMNVEV (reference sequence). The CDR3 loop spans 14 amino acids. Trimming took 6 bases from V and 2 from J, leaving 11 bases between them. As handled by the study authors: Estimated nucleated cell counts came from reference gene primer amplification. The repertoire was sequenced with immunoSEQ multiplex PCR; TCRdb's copy has only in-frame clones and lacks some. Clonal size and the V and J genes are those of that table, whereas D and trimming came from the DNA. In the table there are approximately 260,000 clones, about 89% of which are singletons. Individuals drawn from about 26 US areas were roughly 18 to 95 years old. Membership in each cohort depended on participant-reported clinical history.

The chain has TRBV27 and TRBJ1-3; D gene uncertain. The clonotype was recovered from a woman aged 18-29 years who had recovered from COVID-19. Sequenced sample: PBMCs or T cells enriched from blood (not recorded which). For the CDR3, the DNA is TGTGCCAGCAGAGACAATTCCGCTGGAAACACCATATATTTT. It codes for CASRDNSAGNTIYF.